This TCR beta chain was identified during a study of T cells in Graves' hyperthyroidism and ophthalmopathy. Across the study: Initial diagnosis, before any treatment, was when peripheral blood was collected.

This clonotype has a count of ten or more. Antigen specificity is unknown. The study, taken as a whole, reports: Ophthalmopathy was predicted by the model a median of approximately 6 months ahead of onset. Ophthalmopathy was told apart from stable hyperthyroidism by a 13 V-J model.

Trimming took off 0 bases at V and 5 bases at J, with 4 bases between the two ends. This CDR3 is 12 amino acids long. Germline CDR1 reads KGHSH; CDR2 reads LQKENI. Lactation, pregnancy, other autoimmune disease or uncontrolled infection led to exclusion of patients. Template material for amplifying TCR beta CDR3 regions consisted of RNA transcripts. HTBI primers were employed in a first-round RT-PCR of the TCR CDR3. MiXCR, applied by TCRdb to the multiplex PCR reads, yields one record per CDR3 protein. This sample has a few hundred thousand distinct CDR3 sequences, with roughly 15% found just once. The TCR originated in a woman aged 40 to 50 with Graves' ophthalmopathy. This chain uses TRBV18 with TRBJ1-1; the D is unclear. Sequencing was carried out using blood. CDR3 loop: CASSPPSTEAFF. In DNA, the CDR3 is TGTGCCAGCTCACCACCTTCTACTGAAGCTTTCTTT.